This note documents a single T cell receptor (beta chain) sequence. As processed by the authors: Reference gene primer amplification in the assay estimated nucleated cell counts. Sequenced by immunoSEQ multiplex PCR; TCRdb stores in-frame clones only, minus some. The V and J calls and clone size are taken from that table; D and trimming were inferred from the DNA. The sample lists hundreds of thousands of clones; roughly four fifths were seen once. V was pared by 0 bases and J by 3 bases, with 6 bases between. Per the germline V gene, CDR1 is MNHEY and CDR2 is SVGAGI. This CDR3 spans 14 amino acids. This entry belongs to a study of blood T cell repertoires in COVID-19. Study at large: COVID-19 samples, acute and convalescent, were from the United States, Italy and Spain.

The receptor comes from a man at least 80 years old with acute or convalescent COVID-19. Material for sequencing was peripheral blood. The rearrangement joins TRBV6-5 to TRBJ1-3; no clear D gene. CDR3 amino acids: CASSYSNSGNTIYF. The CDR3 DNA is TGTGCCAGCAGTTACTCGAACAGTGGAAACACCATATATTTT.